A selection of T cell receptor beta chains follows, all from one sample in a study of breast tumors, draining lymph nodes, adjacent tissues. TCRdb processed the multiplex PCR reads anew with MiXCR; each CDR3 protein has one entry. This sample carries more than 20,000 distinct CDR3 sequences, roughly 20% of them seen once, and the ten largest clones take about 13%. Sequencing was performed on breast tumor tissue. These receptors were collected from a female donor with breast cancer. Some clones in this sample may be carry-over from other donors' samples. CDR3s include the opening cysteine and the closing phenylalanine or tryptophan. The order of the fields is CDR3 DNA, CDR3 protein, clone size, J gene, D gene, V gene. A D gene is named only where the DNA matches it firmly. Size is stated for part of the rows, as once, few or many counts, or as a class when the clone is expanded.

CDR3 DNA: TGCAGCGTGCTTGGACAGGGGTCAGATACGCAGTATTTT
CDR3 protein: CSVLGQGSDTQYF
clone size: many
J gene: TRBJ2-3
D gene: TRBD1
V gene: TRBV29-1

CDR3 DNA: TGCGCCAGCAGCTTGCGGGGACAGGGGCCACTAGCGGCCACCGGGGAGCTGTTTTTT
CDR3 protein: CASSLRGQGPLAATGELFF
clone size: many
J gene: TRBJ2-2
D gene: TRBD1
V gene: TRBV5-1

CDR3 DNA: TGTGCCAGCAGCGTAGATGAAAGAACGCAGTATTTT
CDR3 protein: CASSVDERTQYF
clone size: many
J gene: TRBJ2-3
D gene: NA
V gene: TRBV9

CDR3 DNA: TGTGCCACCAGTGATCGTCGGACTAGCGTGACAGATACGCAGTATTTT
CDR3 protein: CATSDRRTSVTDTQYF
clone size: many
J gene: TRBJ2-3
D gene: TRBD2
V gene: TRBV24-1

CDR3 DNA: TGTGCCAGCAGCTTAGGTAGACCCCAAGAGACCCAGTACTTC
CDR3 protein: CASSLGRPQETQYF
clone size: many
J gene: TRBJ2-5
D gene: NA
V gene: TRBV13

CDR3 DNA: TGTGCCAGCAGCTTCCGGGTAGCGGGAGTAGGAGAGACCCAGTACTTC
CDR3 protein: CASSFRVAGVGETQYF
clone size: many
J gene: TRBJ2-5
D gene: TRBD2
V gene: TRBV5-4

CDR3 DNA: TGTGCCAGCAGCTCCGGACAGGACCAAGAGACCCAGTACTTC
CDR3 protein: CASSSGQDQETQYF
clone size: medium-sized
J gene: TRBJ2-5
D gene: TRBD1
V gene: TRBV5-6

CDR3 DNA: TGTGCCAGCAACGGGATAACTAATGAAAAACTGTTTTTT
CDR3 protein: CASNGITNEKLFF
clone size: NA
J gene: TRBJ1-4
D gene: NA
V gene: TRBV19

CDR3 DNA: TGTGCCAGCAGCTCCGGACAGGTCTATGGCTACACCTTC
CDR3 protein: CASSSGQVYGYTF
clone size: many
J gene: TRBJ1-2
D gene: TRBD1
V gene: TRBV5-6

CDR3 DNA: TGTGCCAGCAGTGAAAGTAGCGGGAGGGTCTCCTACGAGCAGTACTTC
CDR3 protein: CASSESSGRVSYEQYF
clone size: once
J gene: TRBJ2-7
D gene: TRBD2
V gene: TRBV6-1